This is a list of T cell receptor beta chains from one sample in a study of T-cell memory formation after mild COVID-19. TCRdb re-called the 5' RACE reads with MiXCR, one entry per CDR3 protein. The table shows about 270,000 distinct CDR3 sequences, with about 20% occurring only once. Sequenced sample: PBMCs or a T cell subset sorted from them (not recorded which). These receptors all stem from a man between 18 and 35 years old who had mild COVID-19 (a few samples of this study predate the infection). Cell type and time point are not known. CDR3s include the opening cysteine and the closing phenylalanine or tryptophan. D genes are given only for firm matches. Clone size is stated in some rows and not others, as once, few, many or a class when expanded.

J: TRBJ2-3; D: NA; V: TRBV12-3/TRBV12-4; size: NA; DNA: TGTGCCAGCAGTTTAAATGCTGGGGGAGATACGCAGTATTTT; CDR3: CASSLNAGGDTQYF
J: TRBJ1-1; D: NA; V: TRBV19; size: NA; DNA: TGTGCCAGTACGATCCAGGGGAGCGGGACTGAAGCTTTCTTT; CDR3: CASTIQGSGTEAFF
J: TRBJ2-5; D: TRBD1; V: TRBV2; size: NA; DNA: TGTGCCAGCAGCACAGGGGCCCGAGAGACCCAGTACTTC; CDR3: CASSTGARETQYF
J: TRBJ2-1; D: TRBD2; V: TRBV5-1; size: NA; DNA: TGCGCCAGCAGCTTATCAGCGGGGGGGCCTAATGAGCAGTTCTTC; CDR3: CASSLSAGGPNEQFF
J: TRBJ2-1; D: NA; V: TRBV11-3; size: few; DNA: TGTGCCAGCAGCTTAGATCAGGGGGGCAGTGCCACCTACAATGAGCAGTTCTTC; CDR3: CASSLDQGGSATYNEQFF
J: TRBJ1-5; D: NA; V: TRBV12-3/TRBV12-4; size: few; DNA: TGTGCCAGCAGTTTGGGGACCCTCGATCAGCCCCAGCATTTT; CDR3: CASSLGTLDQPQHF
J: TRBJ1-5; D: TRBD1; V: TRBV5-1; size: NA; DNA: TGCGCCAGCAGCTTGGATGGACAGGGGAATCAGCCCCAGCATTTT; CDR3: CASSLDGQGNQPQHF
J: TRBJ1-2; D: NA; V: TRBV9; size: NA; DNA: TGTGCCAGCAGCGCGGGGATCGGGGGCTACACCTTC; CDR3: CASSAGIGGYTF
J: TRBJ2-1; D: TRBD2; V: TRBV3-1; size: NA; DNA: TGTGCCAGCAGCCCATGGCGGGGGGTCTACAATGAGCAGTTCTTC; CDR3: CASSPWRGVYNEQFF
J: TRBJ2-3; D: NA; V: TRBV7-2; size: NA; DNA: TGTGCCAGCAGCAGACAGGTCACAGATACGCAGTATTTT; CDR3: CASSRQVTDTQYF
J: TRBJ1-1; D: NA; V: TRBV9; size: NA; DNA: TGTGCCAGCAGCGCCAGGGTAGCGAACACTGAAGCTTTCTTT; CDR3: CASSARVANTEAFF
J: TRBJ2-2; D: TRBD2; V: TRBV15; size: NA; DNA: TGTGCCACCAGGGATATACTAGCGGGGGGCCCCAAGGCAACCGGGGAGCTGTTTTTT; CDR3: CATRDILAGGPKATGELFF
J: TRBJ2-3; D: TRBD2; V: TRBV9; size: NA; DNA: TGTGCCAGCAGCATCAGGGACTACTCTAGCACAGATACGCAGTATTTT; CDR3: CASSIRDYSSTDTQYF
J: TRBJ2-2; D: NA; V: TRBV5-1; size: NA; DNA: TGCGCCAGCAGCTTGGTTTGGGGGCGGAGCACCGGGGAGCTGTTTTTT; CDR3: CASSLVWGRSTGELFF
J: TRBJ1-5; D: NA; V: TRBV7-2; size: NA; DNA: TGTGCCAGCAGCTTAGTAGGGTTTTCCAATCAGCCCCAGCATTTT; CDR3: CASSLVGFSNQPQHF
J: TRBJ1-3; D: NA; V: TRBV10-3; size: NA; DNA: TGTGCCATCAGTGAGGGACAGATTGGAAACACCATATATTTT; CDR3: CAISEGQIGNTIYF
J: TRBJ2-5; D: NA; V: TRBV5-1; size: few; DNA: TGCGCCAGCAGGGTGGGGCAAGAGACCCAGTACTTC; CDR3: CASRVGQETQYF
J: TRBJ2-1; D: NA; V: TRBV25-1; size: NA; DNA: TGTGCCAGCCGGGACGTTAATGAGCAGTTCTTC; CDR3: CASRDVNEQFF
J: TRBJ1-2; D: TRBD1; V: TRBV29-1; size: NA; DNA: TGCAGCGACAAGGACAGGGTGGGCTATGGCTACACCTTC; CDR3: CSDKDRVGYGYTF
J: TRBJ1-5; D: TRBD1; V: TRBV4-2; size: NA; DNA: TGTGCCAGCAGCCACCCGGACAGGGAAGCCAATCAGCCCCAGCATTTT; CDR3: CASSHPDREANQPQHF
J: TRBJ2-3; D: NA; V: TRBV6-2/TRBV6-3; size: few; DNA: TGTGCCAGCAGTTTTCTAGGGGCTTCAACGCAGTATTTT; CDR3: CASSFLGASTQYF